This T cell receptor (beta chain) originates from a study of OX40 agonist ivuxolimab in advanced cancers. As for the study in general: One patient with hepatocellular carcinoma and two with cutaneous melanoma, three in all, had partial responses.

Remarks on this clone: Its antigen is as yet unknown.

Study findings and constraints: Among the nonresponders, some also had low normalized T-cell clonal expansion.

Clones were read by immunoSEQ multiplex PCR, and TCRdb kept only the in-frame ones, dropping some. The table has tens of thousands of clones, 65% to 90% seen once. The sequencing used CD4+ or CD8+ T cells sorted from blood, collected in a trial of the OX40 agonist ivuxolimab. The sequence was obtained from an adult with an advanced solid tumor such as melanoma, head and neck, liver or kidney cancer.

CDR3 DNA: TGTGCCAGCAGCCCGGGGCCAGAGCCCAATAATTCACCCCTCCACTTT. This codes for CASSPGPEPNNSPLHF. The chain has TRBV11-2 and TRBJ1-6; possibly TRBD1 for D (5 bases). The germline gives CDR1 SGHAT, CDR2 FQNNGV. Trimming took off 5 bases at V and 5 bases at J, with 16 bases between the two ends. The CDR3 runs 16 residues.